This TCR beta chain originates from a study of blood T cell repertoires in COVID-19. Trimming shortened V by 0 bases and J by 2 bases, and 11 bases separated the two germline ends. Germline V lookup: CDR1 SGHKS, CDR2 YYEKEE (reference sequence). The CDR3 is 16 residues long. Method: immunoSEQ multiplex PCR; TCRdb's copy keeps in-frame clones and lacks some. The sample includes about 29,000 clones, roughly nine tenths of them seen just once. The chain has TRBV5-5 and TRBJ1-4; D is uncertain. This clonotype originated in a human donor in a cohort sampled during active COVID-19. The sequenced sample was peripheral blood. The CDR3 DNA reads TGTGCCAGCAGCTTGGGACTCGACTCGACTAATGAAAAACTGTTTTTT. Its translation: CASSLGLDSTNEKLFF.